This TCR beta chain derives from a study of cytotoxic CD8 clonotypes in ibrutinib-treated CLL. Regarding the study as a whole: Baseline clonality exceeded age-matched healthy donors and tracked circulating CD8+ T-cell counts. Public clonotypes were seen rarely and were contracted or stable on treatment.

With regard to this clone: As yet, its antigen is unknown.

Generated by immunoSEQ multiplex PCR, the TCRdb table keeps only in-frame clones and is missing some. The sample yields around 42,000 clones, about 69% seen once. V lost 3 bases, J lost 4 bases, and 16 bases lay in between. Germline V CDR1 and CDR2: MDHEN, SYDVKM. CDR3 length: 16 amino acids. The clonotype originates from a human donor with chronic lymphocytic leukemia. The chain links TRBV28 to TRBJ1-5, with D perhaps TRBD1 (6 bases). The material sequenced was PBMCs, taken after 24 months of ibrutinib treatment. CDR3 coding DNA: TGTGCCAGCAGTTTGGCGACCGGGACAAAGAATCAGCCCCAGCATTTT. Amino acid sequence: CASSLATGTKNQPQHF.